This TCR beta chain stems from a study of cytomegalovirus exposure and HLA in healthy donors. Findings and limits, study-wide: Many donors shared some public TCRs, even though most TCR sequences were rare. Later findings reportedly placed an Asian-associated ancestry cluster below the approximately 670-donor mean for N-insertions. Later, an analysis showed that TCR beta chains associated with HLA were more clonally expanded than others that were equally common.

A word on this clone: Its antigen remains unknown.

This PCR relied on a set of 60 Vbeta primers and 13 Jbeta primers. Profiling relied on immunoSEQ multiplex PCR, and the TCRdb table lists in-frame clones only, not all of them. The sample includes 120,000 to 150,000 clones, 78% of them seen just once. This CDR3 spans 14 amino acids. Per the germline V gene, CDR1 is MNHEY and CDR2 is SMNVEV (reference sequence). The V and J ends lost 3 bases and 7 bases, in that order; junction bases with no gene match: 6. The chain links TRBV27 to TRBJ2-7, with 10 bases matching TRBD1. Material: PBMCs. The source is a male donor in good health and CMV-seronegative. CDR3 region: CASSFDGTGAEQYF. In DNA form, the CDR3 reads TGTGCCAGCAGTTTTGATGGGACAGGGGCTGAGCAGTACTTC.